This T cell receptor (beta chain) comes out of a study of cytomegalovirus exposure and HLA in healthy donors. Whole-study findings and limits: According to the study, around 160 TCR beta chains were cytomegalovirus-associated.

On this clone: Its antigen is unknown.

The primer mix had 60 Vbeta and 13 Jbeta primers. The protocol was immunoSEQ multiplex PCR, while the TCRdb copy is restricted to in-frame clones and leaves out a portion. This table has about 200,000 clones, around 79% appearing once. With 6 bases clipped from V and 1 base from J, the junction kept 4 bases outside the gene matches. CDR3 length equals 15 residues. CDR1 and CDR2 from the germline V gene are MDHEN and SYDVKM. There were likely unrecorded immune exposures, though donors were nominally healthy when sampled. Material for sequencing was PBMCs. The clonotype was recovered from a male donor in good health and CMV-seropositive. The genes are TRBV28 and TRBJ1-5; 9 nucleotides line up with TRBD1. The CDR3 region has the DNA TGTGCCAGCAGCTCGGGACAGGGAAGCAATCAGCCCCAGCATTTT. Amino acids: CASSSGQGSNQPQHF. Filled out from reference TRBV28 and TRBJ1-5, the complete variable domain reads DVKVTQSSRYLVKRTGEKVFLECVQDMDHENMFWYRQDPGLGLRLIYFSYDVKMKEKGDIPEGYSVSREKKERFSLILESASTNQTSMYLCASSSGQGSNQPQHFGDGTRLSIL.